This T cell receptor beta chain originates from a study of cytomegalovirus exposure and HLA in healthy donors. Study-wide results and limits: Looking again later, the authors saw that most CMV-associated TCR beta chains seemed HLA-restricted. Several V segments, TRBV6-2 and TRBV6-3 among them, could not be told apart and were dropped.

This CDR3 has 15 residues. The trim removed 4 bases at V and 3 bases at J, leaving 7 bases unmatched. CDR1 SGHRS and CDR2 YFSETQ come from the germline V gene. Comment on this clone: Its antigen remains unidentified.

The PCR made use of 60 Vbeta and 13 Jbeta primers. Sequencing was performed with immunoSEQ multiplex PCR; in TCRdb, only in-frame clones are kept and a portion is missing. The table records some 160,000 clones, around 84% of them present only once. Sample: PBMCs. The sequence came from a male donor in good health and CMV-seropositive. The chain couples TRBV5-1 to TRBJ1-2; 9 nucleotides align to TRBD1. The CDR3 DNA follows: TGCGCCAGCAGCCTTTACAGGGGGCCGGACTATGGCTACACCTTC. Amino acids: CASSLYRGPDYGYTF.